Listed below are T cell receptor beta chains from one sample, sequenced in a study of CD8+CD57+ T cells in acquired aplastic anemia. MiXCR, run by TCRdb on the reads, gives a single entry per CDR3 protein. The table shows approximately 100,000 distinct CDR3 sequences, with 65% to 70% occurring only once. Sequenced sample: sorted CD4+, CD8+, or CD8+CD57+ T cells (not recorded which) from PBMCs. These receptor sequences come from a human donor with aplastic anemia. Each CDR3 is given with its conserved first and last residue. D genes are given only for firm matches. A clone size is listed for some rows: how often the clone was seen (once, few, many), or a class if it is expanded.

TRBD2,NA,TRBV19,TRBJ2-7,CASSIRLAGEYEQYF,TGTGCCAGTAGTATTCGACTAGCGGGAGAATACGAGCAGTACTTC
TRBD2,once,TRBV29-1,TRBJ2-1,CSVVLAGGLNEQFF,TGCAGCGTTGTACTAGCGGGGGGGCTTAATGAGCAGTTCTTC
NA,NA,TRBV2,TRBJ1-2,CASSDTPPSYGYTF,TGTGCCAGCAGTGATACCCCACCAAGCTATGGCTACACCTTC
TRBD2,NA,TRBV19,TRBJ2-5,CASKVAGGLETQYF,TGTGCAAGTAAGGTAGCGGGGGGGCTAGAGACCCAGTACTTC
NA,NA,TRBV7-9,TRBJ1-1,CASSKGDTEAFF,TGTGCCAGCAGCAAGGGGGACACTGAAGCTTTCTTT
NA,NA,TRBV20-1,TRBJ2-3,CSAAEGNTQYF,TGCAGTGCTGCAGAGGGTAATACGCAGTATTTT
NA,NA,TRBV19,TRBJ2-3,CASRIAGDTQYF,TGTGCCAGTAGGATAGCAGGAGATACGCAGTATTTT
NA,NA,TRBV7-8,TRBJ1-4,CASSFAGARNEKLFF,TGTGCCAGCAGCTTTGCCGGGGCCAGGAATGAAAAACTGTTTTTT
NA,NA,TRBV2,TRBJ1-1,CASREPGLEAFF,TGTGCCAGCAGGGAACCGGGACTTGAAGCTTTCTTT
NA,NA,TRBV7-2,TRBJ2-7,CASSLGVPAYEQYF,TGTGCCAGCAGCTTAGGGGTCCCAGCTTACGAGCAGTACTTC
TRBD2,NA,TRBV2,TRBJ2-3,CASQIRAGAGDTQYF,TGTGCCAGCCAAATTCGAGCGGGGGCGGGAGATACGCAGTATTTT
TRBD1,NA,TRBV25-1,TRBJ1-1,CASKGAAPLRAFF,TGTGCCAGCAAGGGGGCCGCACCCCTGAGGGCTTTCTTT
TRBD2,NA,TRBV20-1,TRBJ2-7,CSAGRSGGFHEQYF,TGCAGTGCTGGCCGTAGCGGGGGCTTCCACGAGCAGTACTTC
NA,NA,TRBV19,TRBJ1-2,CASSIARGYGYGYTF,TGTGCCAGTAGTATCGCCAGGGGTTATGGCTATGGCTACACCTTC
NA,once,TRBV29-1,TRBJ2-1,CSVPELSSYNEQFF,TGCAGCGTTCCCGAACTTAGCTCCTACAATGAGCAGTTCTTC
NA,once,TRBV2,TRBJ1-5,CASTPTGSYEQPQHF,TGTGCCAGCACCCCGACAGGAAGTTACGAGCAGCCCCAGCATTTT
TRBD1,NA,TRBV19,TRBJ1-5,CACSGTGTGLSNQPQHF,TGTGCCTGTAGCGGGACCGGGACAGGGCTTAGCAATCAGCCCCAGCATTTT
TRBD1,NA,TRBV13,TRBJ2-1,CASPGQGNNEQFF,TGTGCCAGCCCGGGACAGGGGAACAATGAGCAGTTCTTC
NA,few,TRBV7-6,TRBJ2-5,CASSLARQETQYF,TGTGCCAGCAGCTTAGCCAGGCAAGAGACCCAGTACTTC
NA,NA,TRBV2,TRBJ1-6,CASSDGAYNSPLHF,TGTGCCAGCAGTGATGGGGCTTATAATTCACCCCTCCACTTT
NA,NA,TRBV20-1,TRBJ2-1,CSAQRPTYNEQFF,TGCAGTGCTCAGCGGCCAACCTACAATGAGCAGTTCTTC
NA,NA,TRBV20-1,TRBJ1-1,CSVFRMVTEAFF,TGCAGTGTATTCAGGATGGTCACTGAAGCTTTCTTT
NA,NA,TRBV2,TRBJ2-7,CASGRWNYEQYF,TGTGCCAGCGGACGGTGGAACTACGAGCAGTACTTC
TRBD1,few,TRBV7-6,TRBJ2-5,CASSLPFRTGKETQYF,TGTGCCAGCAGCTTACCCTTTCGGACAGGAAAAGAGACCCAGTACTTC